This is a list of T cell receptor beta chains from one sample in a study of T cells in localized non-small cell lung cancer. Profiled with immunoSEQ multiplex PCR; TCRdb holds only in-frame clones, not every one. The table includes some 22,000 clones, 80% to 90% detected once. Sequenced here: PBMCs, sampled before any cancer treatment. These receptor sequences come from a man aged 40 to 70 with stage II squamous cell lung carcinoma. Each CDR3 is given with its conserved first and last residue. D genes are given only for firm matches.

length,D,J,V,CDR3,DNA
13,TRBD1,TRBJ2-7,TRBV2,CASMEGGRYEQYF,TGTGCCAGCATGGAAGGGGGCAGGTACGAGCAGTACTTC
13,-,TRBJ1-1,TRBV11-3,CASSLRLNTEAFF,TGTGCCAGCAGCCTACGACTGAACACTGAAGCTTTCTTT
14,TRBD1,TRBJ2-7,TRBV5-6,CASSFGRGIGEQYF,TGTGCCAGCAGCTTCGGCAGGGGGATAGGCGAGCAGTACTTC
12,TRBD1,TRBJ1-3,TRBV9,CASSEQGNTIYF,TGTGCCAGCAGCGAACAGGGGAACACCATATATTTT
13,-,TRBJ1-6,TRBV5-4,CASSSDQISPLHF,TGTGCCAGCAGCTCCGACCAAATTTCACCCCTCCACTTT
15,-,TRBJ2-1,TRBV13,CASALGGSSYNEQFF,TGTGCCAGCGCCCTAGGGGGAAGCTCCTACAATGAGCAGTTCTTC
15,-,TRBJ2-7,TRBV4-3,CASSQGTGLLYEQYF,TGCGCCAGCAGCCAAGGAACGGGACTTTTGTACGAGCAGTACTTC
14,-,TRBJ1-6,TRBV29-1,CSVPGEAYNSPLHF,TGCAGCGTTCCGGGGGAGGCCTATAATTCACCCCTCCACTTT
15,-,TRBJ2-2,TRBV7-9,CASSVQAGTLRELFF,TGTGCCAGCAGCGTCCAAGCCGGGACCCTCAGGGAGCTGTTTTTT
14,-,TRBJ1-1,TRBV6-5,CASSYAQGSTEAFF,TGTGCCAGCAGTTACGCGCAGGGTAGCACTGAAGCTTTCTTT
17,-,TRBJ1-1,TRBV5-6,CASSPPPQGWRNTEAFF,TGTGCCAGCAGCCCCCCCCCTCAGGGGTGGAGGAACACTGAAGCTTTCTTT
15,-,TRBJ2-7,TRBV19,CASSSGLLKGGEQYF,TGTGCCAGTAGCTCGGGACTCTTAAAAGGCGGGGAGCAGTACTTC
12,-,TRBJ2-7,TRBV19,CASSTPRGQQYF,TGTGCCAGTAGTACCCCTCGGGGGCAGCAGTACTTC
16,-,TRBJ1-1,TRBV30,CACDTWRHYVDTEAFF,TGTGCCTGTGACACATGGAGACACTATGTCGACACTGAAGCTTTCTTT